Listed below are T cell receptor beta chains from one sample, sequenced in a study of human T cells and chemical hapten exposure. TCRdb independently ran MiXCR on the RACE reads; one entry per CDR3 protein. The sample has 55,000 to 75,000 distinct CDR3 sequences, under 15% seen once. Sample: whole blood, taken in connection with sensitization to the hapten diphenylcyclopropenone (DPC). The receptors here all came from a man in his thirties or forties with alopecia areata. Some clones in this sample may be carry-over from other donors' samples. Each CDR3 is given with its conserved first and last residue. A D gene is named only where the DNA matches it firmly. Rows give clone size only sometimes, using once, few, many, or a class for an expanded clone.

TRBJ2-5 | TRBV7-3 | - | - | TGTGCCAGCAGCTCCTCACAGGGCCAAGAGACCCAGTACTTC | CASSSSQGQETQYF
TRBJ2-7 | TRBV29-1 | many | - | TGCAGCGTCCGTTTAGAAGACGAGCAGTACTTC | CSVRLEDEQYF
TRBJ1-4 | TRBV3-1 | - | - | TGTGCCAGCAGCCAACTCAATGAAAAACTGTTTTTT | CASSQLNEKLFF
TRBJ2-1 | TRBV11-1 | many | TRBD2 | TGTGCCAGCAGCTGGACTAGCGGGGGGGCTACCTACAATGAGCAGTTCTTC | CASSWTSGGATYNEQFF
TRBJ2-3 | TRBV7-7 | - | TRBD2 | TGTGCTAGCAGCGCGACTAGCGGGGTCCGCACAGATACGCAGTATTTT | CASSATSGVRTDTQYF
TRBJ2-1 | TRBV7-9 | few | - | TGTGCCAGCAGCCCCGCCGGACATAATGAGCAGTTCTTC | CASSPAGHNEQFF
TRBJ2-4 | TRBV27 | few | - | TGTGCCAGCAGTTTAAAGGGCGGGAACCTAGCCAAAAACATTCAGTACTTC | CASSLKGGNLAKNIQYF
TRBJ1-1 | TRBV29-1 | - | - | TGCAGCTGTCGGCCAGGCAAGAACACTGAAGCTTTCTTT | CSCRPGKNTEAFF
TRBJ2-1 | TRBV5-6 | - | - | TGTGCCAGCAGTTTAGGGGTTGTCATAGGCGATGAGCAGTTCTTC | CASSLGVVIGDEQFF
TRBJ1-6 | TRBV4-3 | many | TRBD1 | TGCGCCAGCAGCCAAGTGGGGTCAGGGGGCGGCTCACCCCTCCACTTT | CASSQVGSGGGSPLHF
TRBJ1-1 | TRBV12-3/TRBV12-4 | - | - | TGTGCCAGCAGCTCCCCCTGGCCGCTGAACACTGAAGCTTTCTTT | CASSSPWPLNTEAFF
TRBJ2-5 | TRBV7-2 | few | - | TGTGCCAGCAGCTACCGCGGCCTGGGTCAAGAGACCCAGTACTTC | CASSYRGLGQETQYF
TRBJ2-7 | TRBV4-2 | many | - | TGTGCCAGCAGCCAGGAGGACAGTTACGAGCAGTACTTC | CASSQEDSYEQYF
TRBJ2-1 | TRBV5-1 | few | - | TGCGCCAGCAGCTTGGGACCAGAGACCTACAATGAGCAGTTCTTC | CASSLGPETYNEQFF
TRBJ2-7 | TRBV5-5 | few | TRBD1 | TGTGCCAGCAGCTCAAGTTTGACAGGGGACTACGAGCAGTACTTC | CASSSSLTGDYEQYF
TRBJ1-6 | TRBV19 | few | TRBD1 | TGTGCCAGTAGTATTGGGACAGACAATTCACCCCTCCACTTT | CASSIGTDNSPLHF
TRBJ1-2 | TRBV28 | many | TRBD1 | TGTGCCAGCAAAATCCCAGGGGGGTATGGCTACACCTTC | CASKIPGGYGYTF
TRBJ1-3 | TRBV30 | few | - | TGTGCCGGGACGGCGGGACTCTCCTCTGGAAACACCATATATTTT | CAGTAGLSSGNTIYF
TRBJ1-1 | TRBV3-1 | - | - | TGTGCCAGCAGCCGTTATCAGGGGAGCGGTGAAGCTTTCTTT | CASSRYQGSGEAFF
TRBJ1-1 | TRBV7-6 | few | - | TGTGCCAGCAGCCCTGTCCTCAGGCAGGGGAACACTGAAGCTTTCTTT | CASSPVLRQGNTEAFF
TRBJ1-3 | TRBV28 | - | - | TGTGCCAGCAATGGACACAACTCTGGAAACACCATATATTTT | CASNGHNSGNTIYF
TRBJ1-4 | TRBV20-1 | - | - | TGCAGTGCTACCCCCGGGACCCCGGACGAAAAACTGTTTTTT | CSATPGTPDEKLFF
TRBJ2-1 | TRBV7-7 | few | TRBD1 | TGTGCTAGCAGCTTAGCGCGGACAGGGGACAATGAGCAGTTCTTC | CASSLARTGDNEQFF
TRBJ2-3 | TRBV28 | - | TRBD1 | TGTGCCAGCAGTTTTGGGGACAGTCAATTTGCTAGCACAGATACGCAGTATTTT | CASSFGDSQFASTDTQYF
TRBJ2-6 | TRBV29-1 | few | - | TGCAGCGTTGAAGCCCCCGTCCGCTCTGGGGCCAACGTCCTGACTTTC | CSVEAPVRSGANVLTF
TRBJ2-1 | TRBV7-2 | many | TRBD2 | TGTGCCAGCAGCTTAGTCTCTAGCGGGGGGGCCGGATCCTACAATGAGCAGTTCTTC | CASSLVSSGGAGSYNEQFF
TRBJ2-7 | TRBV29-1 | few | TRBD1 | TGCAGCGTTGCCGCCGAGGGGGCGACTTTGGAGCAGTACTTC | CSVAAEGATLEQYF